The rows below give T cell receptor beta chains drawn from one sample of a study of cytomegalovirus exposure and HLA in healthy donors. TCRdb keeps only in-frame clones here, not all; method: immunoSEQ multiplex PCR. The sample includes 85,000 to 130,000 clones, less than 85% of them seen just once. Source material: PBMCs. These receptors originate from a man aged 55-75 years in good health and CMV-seronegative. CDR3s include the opening cysteine and the closing phenylalanine or tryptophan. The order of the fields is V gene, J gene, CDR3 protein.

V: TRBV4-3; J: TRBJ1-6; CDR3: CASSQDQVSNSPLHF
V: TRBV19; J: TRBJ1-2; CDR3: CASSTFYGYTF
V: TRBV28; J: TRBJ1-2; CDR3: CASHDRGQSYGYTF
V: TRBV30; J: TRBJ1-1; CDR3: CAWRPSPGNTEAFF
V: TRBV6-1; J: TRBJ2-2; CDR3: CASSTGTFDTGELFF
V: TRBV7-3; J: TRBJ2-3; CDR3: CASSHGTLDTQYF
V: TRBV5-8; J: TRBJ1-3; CDR3: CASSLGRGRNTIYF
V: TRBV9; J: TRBJ1-6; CDR3: CASSDTGGQSSYNSPLHF
V: TRBV7-3; J: TRBJ2-5; CDR3: CASSRTSGGIETQYF
V: TRBV7-2; J: TRBJ2-1; CDR3: CASSWGLTNEQFF
V: TRBV30; J: TRBJ1-5; CDR3: CAWREGTGGSQPQHF
V: TRBV18; J: TRBJ2-1; CDR3: CASSPSQAYNEQFF
V: TRBV11-2; J: TRBJ2-7; CDR3: CASSAMGQGDEQYF
V: TRBV5-1; J: TRBJ1-1; CDR3: CASSLSGIEAFF
V: TRBV5-1; J: TRBJ2-3; CDR3: CASSPQGLAGSSTDTQYF
V: TRBV9; J: TRBJ2-3; CDR3: CASASTRSADTQYF
V: TRBV29-1; J: TRBJ2-7; CDR3: CSVTGTLYEQYF
V: TRBV5-8; J: TRBJ2-1; CDR3: CASSLADSSSSYNEQFF
V: TRBV27; J: TRBJ1-1; CDR3: CASSLMGGVTEAFF
V: TRBV2; J: TRBJ1-2; CDR3: CASIKEQGGYGYTF
V: TRBV4-2; J: TRBJ2-3; CDR3: CASSQASGGTDTQYF
V: TRBV9; J: TRBJ1-5; CDR3: CASSVDSVGNQPQHF
V: TRBV30; J: TRBJ2-3; CDR3: CASGGGDTQYF
V: TRBV2; J: TRBJ1-1; CDR3: CATAGQAYTEAFF
V: TRBV4-1; J: TRBJ1-1; CDR3: CASSQEDINQAFF
V: TRBV19; J: TRBJ1-2; CDR3: CASIDRSYGYTF
V: TRBV5-5; J: TRBJ1-3; CDR3: CASSLQAESRNTIYF
V: TRBV7-2; J: TRBJ2-5; CDR3: CASSLANWLPGQETQYF
V: TRBV27; J: TRBJ1-1; CDR3: CASSFTGVVRTEAFF
V: TRBV7-3; J: TRBJ2-2; CDR3: CASSLPGLAPGELFF
V: TRBV10-1; J: TRBJ1-4; CDR3: CASSVQGCNEKLFF
V: TRBV28; J: TRBJ2-1; CDR3: CASSLSGQGSYNEQFF
V: TRBV5-1; J: TRBJ2-5; CDR3: CASSSPDRGETQYF
V: TRBV9; J: TRBJ2-3; CDR3: CASSQTEGLAGARTDTQYF
V: TRBV2; J: TRBJ2-2; CDR3: CASSELRGRTGELFF
V: TRBV7-2; J: TRBJ2-5; CDR3: CASSLSPGGSQETQYF
V: TRBV28; J: TRBJ1-2; CDR3: CASSWAYGYTF
V: TRBV4-2; J: TRBJ2-2; CDR3: CASSQNWGQGGELFF
V: TRBV7-2; J: TRBJ1-6; CDR3: CASSPQAGTTYNSPLHF
V: TRBV15; J: TRBJ2-2; CDR3: CATSRPTGNTGELFF
V: TRBV29-1; J: TRBJ2-4; CDR3: CSVGGGAGIQYF
V: TRBV5-1; J: TRBJ2-2; CDR3: CASSLARASGGRANTGELFF
V: TRBV29-1; J: TRBJ2-5; CDR3: CSGRDNQETQYF